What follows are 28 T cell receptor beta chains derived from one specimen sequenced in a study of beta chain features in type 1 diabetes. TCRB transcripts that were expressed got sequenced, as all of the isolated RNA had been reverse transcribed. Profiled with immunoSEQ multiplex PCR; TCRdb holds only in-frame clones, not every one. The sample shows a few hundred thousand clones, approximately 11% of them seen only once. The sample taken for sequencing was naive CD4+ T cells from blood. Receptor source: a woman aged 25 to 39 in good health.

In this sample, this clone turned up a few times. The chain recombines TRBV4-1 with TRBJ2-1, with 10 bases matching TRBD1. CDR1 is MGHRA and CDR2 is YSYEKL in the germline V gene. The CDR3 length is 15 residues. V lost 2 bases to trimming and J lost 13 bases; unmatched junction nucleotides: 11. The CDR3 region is CASSQPNAGTGDQFF. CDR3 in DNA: TGCGCCAGCAGCCAACCGAACGCCGGGACAGGGGACCAGTTCTTC.

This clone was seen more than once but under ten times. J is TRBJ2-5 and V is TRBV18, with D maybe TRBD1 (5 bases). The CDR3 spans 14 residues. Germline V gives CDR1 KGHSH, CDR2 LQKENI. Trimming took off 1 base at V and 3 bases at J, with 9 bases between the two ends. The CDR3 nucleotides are TGTGCCAGCTCACCACAACAGGTAGAAGAGACCCAGTACTTC. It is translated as CASSPQQVEETQYF.

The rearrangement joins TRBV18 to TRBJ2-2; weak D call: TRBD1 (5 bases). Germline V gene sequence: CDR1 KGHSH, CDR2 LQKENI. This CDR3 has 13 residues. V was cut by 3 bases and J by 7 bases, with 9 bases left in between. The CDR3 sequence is CASSPQGGGELFF. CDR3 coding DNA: TGTGCCAGCTCACCTCAGGGCGGCGGGGAGCTGTTTTTT.

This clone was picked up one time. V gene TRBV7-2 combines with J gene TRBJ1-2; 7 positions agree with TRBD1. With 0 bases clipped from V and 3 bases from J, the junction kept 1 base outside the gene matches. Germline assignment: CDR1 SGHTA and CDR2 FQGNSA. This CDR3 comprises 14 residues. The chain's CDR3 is CASSLAQGDYGYTF. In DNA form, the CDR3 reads TGTGCCAGCAGCTTAGCCCAGGGGGACTATGGCTACACCTTC.

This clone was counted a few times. The CDR3 bases are TGCGCCAGCAGCTTGATGATTTCGGGACTAGCGGGAAGGCGGGAGACCCAGTACTTC. It yields the protein CASSLMISGLAGRRETQYF. This chain links TRBV5-1 with TRBJ2-5; TRBD2 matches at 13 bases. With 1 base clipped from V and 5 bases from J, the junction kept 14 bases outside the gene matches. The CDR3 totals 19 residues. Germline loops: CDR1 SGHRS, CDR2 YFSETQ. The variable domain in full, with the rest retrieved from reference TRBV5-1 and TRBJ2-5, is KAGVTQTPRYLIKTRGQQVTLSCSPISGHRSVSWYQQTPGQGLQFLFEYFSETQRNKGNFPGRFSGRQFSNSRSEMNVSTLELGDSALYLCASSLMISGLAGRRETQYFGPGTRLLVL.

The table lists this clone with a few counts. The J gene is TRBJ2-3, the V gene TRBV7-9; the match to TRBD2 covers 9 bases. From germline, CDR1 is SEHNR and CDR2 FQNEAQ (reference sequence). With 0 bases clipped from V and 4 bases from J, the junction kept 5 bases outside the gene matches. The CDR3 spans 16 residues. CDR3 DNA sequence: TGTGCCAGCAGCTTAGCGGTTAGCGGGAGTTCAGATACGCAGTATTTT. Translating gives CASSLAVSGSSDTQYF.

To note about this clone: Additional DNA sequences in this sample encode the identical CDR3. Here the CDR3 DNA reads TGTGCCAGCTCTCTAGGACAGAAAGAGACCCAGTACTTC. As protein: CASSLGQKETQYF. The genes are TRBV18 and TRBJ2-5; D might be TRBD1 (6 bases). Germline CDR1 KGHSH, CDR2 LQKENI. The V and J ends lost 6 bases and 3 bases respectively, with 11 bases between them. The CDR3 is 13 residues long.

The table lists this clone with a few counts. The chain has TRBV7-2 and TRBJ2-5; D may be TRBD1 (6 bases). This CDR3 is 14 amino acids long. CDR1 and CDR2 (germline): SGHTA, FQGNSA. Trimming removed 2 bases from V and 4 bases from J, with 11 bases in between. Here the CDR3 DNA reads TGTGCCAGCAGCTTACAGGGGAATCCAGAGACCCAGTACTTC. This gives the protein CASSLQGNPETQYF.

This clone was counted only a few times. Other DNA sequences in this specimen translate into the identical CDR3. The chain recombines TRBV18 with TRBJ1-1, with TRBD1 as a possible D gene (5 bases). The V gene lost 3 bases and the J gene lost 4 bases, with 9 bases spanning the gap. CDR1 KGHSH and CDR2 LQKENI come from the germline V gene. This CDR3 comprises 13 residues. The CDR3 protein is CASSPQGGTEAFF. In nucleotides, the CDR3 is TGTGCCAGCTCACCCCAGGGAGGCACTGAAGCTTTCTTT.

CDR3 residues: CASSDQGINEQYF. In DNA, the CDR3 is TGTGCCAGCTCAGACCAGGGGATCAACGAGCAGTACTTC. The chain joins TRBV2 to TRBJ2-7; the D gene is possibly TRBD1 (6 bases). The CDR3 extends over 13 amino acids. CDR1 and CDR2 from the germline V gene are SNHLY and FYNNEI. V was shortened by 8 bases and J by 5 bases, with 16 bases between the two germline ends.

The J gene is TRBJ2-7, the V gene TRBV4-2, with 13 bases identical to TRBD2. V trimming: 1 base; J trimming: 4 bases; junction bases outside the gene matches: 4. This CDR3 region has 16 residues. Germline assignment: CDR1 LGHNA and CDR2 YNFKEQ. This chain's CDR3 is CASSQAWTSGSYEQYF. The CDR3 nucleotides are TGTGCCAGCAGCCAAGCATGGACTAGCGGGAGTTACGAGCAGTACTTC.

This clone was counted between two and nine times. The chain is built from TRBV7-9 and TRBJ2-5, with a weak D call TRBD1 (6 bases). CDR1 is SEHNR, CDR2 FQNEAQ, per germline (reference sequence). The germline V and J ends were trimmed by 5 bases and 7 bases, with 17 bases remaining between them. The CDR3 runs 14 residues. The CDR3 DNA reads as TGTGCCAGCAGCGAAGGACAGCCTTCCTCGACCCAGTACTTC. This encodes CASSEGQPSSTQYF.

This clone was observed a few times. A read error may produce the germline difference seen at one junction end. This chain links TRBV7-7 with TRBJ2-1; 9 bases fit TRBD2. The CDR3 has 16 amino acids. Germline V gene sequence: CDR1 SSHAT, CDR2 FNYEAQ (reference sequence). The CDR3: CASSSASGESYNEQFF. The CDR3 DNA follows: TGTGCTAGCAGCTCCGCTAGCGGGGAGTCCTACAATGAGCAGTTCTTC.

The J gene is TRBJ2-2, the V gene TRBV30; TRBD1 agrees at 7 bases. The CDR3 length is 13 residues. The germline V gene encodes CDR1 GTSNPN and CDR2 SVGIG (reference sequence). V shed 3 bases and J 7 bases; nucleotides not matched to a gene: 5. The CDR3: CAWSYDRVGELFF. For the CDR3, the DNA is TGTGCCTGGAGCTATGACAGGGTCGGGGAGCTGTTTTTT.

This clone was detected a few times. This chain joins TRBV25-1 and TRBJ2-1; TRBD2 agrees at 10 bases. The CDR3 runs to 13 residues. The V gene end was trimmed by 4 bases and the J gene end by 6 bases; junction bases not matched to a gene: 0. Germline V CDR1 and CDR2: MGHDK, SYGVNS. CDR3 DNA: TGTGCCAGCAGTGCTAGCGGGAGCAATGAGCAGTTCTTC. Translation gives CASSASGSNEQFF.

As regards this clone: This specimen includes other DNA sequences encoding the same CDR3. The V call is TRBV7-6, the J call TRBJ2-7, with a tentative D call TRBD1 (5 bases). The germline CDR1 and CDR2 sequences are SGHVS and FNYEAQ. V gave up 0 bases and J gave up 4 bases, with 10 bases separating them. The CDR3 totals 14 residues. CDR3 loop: CASSLAAGWYEQYF. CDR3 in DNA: TGTGCCAGCAGCTTAGCAGCAGGGTGGTACGAGCAGTACTTC.

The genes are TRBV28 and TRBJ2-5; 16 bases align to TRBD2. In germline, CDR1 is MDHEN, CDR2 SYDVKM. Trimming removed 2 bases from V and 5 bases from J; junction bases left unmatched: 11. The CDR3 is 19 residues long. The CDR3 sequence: CASSLRAGLAGGQMETQYF. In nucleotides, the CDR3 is TGTGCCAGCAGTTTACGGGCGGGACTAGCGGGAGGGCAGATGGAGACCCAGTACTTC.

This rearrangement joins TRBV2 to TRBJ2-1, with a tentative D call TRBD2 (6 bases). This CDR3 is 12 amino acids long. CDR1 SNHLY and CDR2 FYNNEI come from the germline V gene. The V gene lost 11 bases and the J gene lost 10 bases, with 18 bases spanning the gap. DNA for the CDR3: TGTGCCGGGACTCTCATGGGAGGAGAGCAGTTCTTC. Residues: CAGTLMGGEQFF.

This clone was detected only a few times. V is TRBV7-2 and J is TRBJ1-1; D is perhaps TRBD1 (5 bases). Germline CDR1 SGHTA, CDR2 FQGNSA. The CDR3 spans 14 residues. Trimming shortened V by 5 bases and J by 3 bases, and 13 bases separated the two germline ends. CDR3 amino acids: CASSPLTGDTEAFF. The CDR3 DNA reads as TGTGCCAGCAGCCCACTCACGGGGGACACTGAAGCTTTCTTT.

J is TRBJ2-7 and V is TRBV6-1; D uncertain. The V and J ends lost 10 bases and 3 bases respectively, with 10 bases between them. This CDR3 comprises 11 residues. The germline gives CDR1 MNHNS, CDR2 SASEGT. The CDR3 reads CATERNYEQYF. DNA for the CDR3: TGTGCCACAGAGCGTAACTACGAGCAGTACTTC.

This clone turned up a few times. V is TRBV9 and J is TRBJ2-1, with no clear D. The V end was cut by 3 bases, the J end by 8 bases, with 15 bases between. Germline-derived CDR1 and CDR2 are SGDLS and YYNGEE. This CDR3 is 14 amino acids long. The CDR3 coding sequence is TGTGCCAGCAGCGGACTTGGATGGTCGGATGAGCAGTTCTTC. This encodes CASSGLGWSDEQFF.

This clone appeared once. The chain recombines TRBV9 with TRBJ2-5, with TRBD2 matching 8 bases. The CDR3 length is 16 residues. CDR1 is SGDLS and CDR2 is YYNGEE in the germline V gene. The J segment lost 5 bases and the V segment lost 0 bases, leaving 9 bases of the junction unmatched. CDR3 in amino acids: CASSVDAGGRGETQYF. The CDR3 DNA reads TGTGCCAGCAGCGTAGACGCGGGGGGCCGAGGGGAGACCCAGTACTTC.

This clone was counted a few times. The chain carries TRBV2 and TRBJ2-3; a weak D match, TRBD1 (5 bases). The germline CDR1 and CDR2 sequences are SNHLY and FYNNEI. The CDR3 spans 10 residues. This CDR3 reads CAQGRDTQYF. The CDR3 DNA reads TGTGCGCAGGGTCGAGATACGCAGTATTTT.

CDR3 in DNA: TGTGCCAGCAGCTTCATATTCCTTAGGGGGGGGTCCTACAATGAGCAGTTCTTC. Its protein product is CASSFIFLRGGSYNEQFF. This chain connects TRBV11-2 to TRBJ2-1; a possible D gene is TRBD2 (7 bases). V was cut by 3 bases and J by 1 base, with 19 bases left in between. The CDR3 runs 18 residues. Germline-derived CDR1 and CDR2 are SGHAT and FQNNGV.

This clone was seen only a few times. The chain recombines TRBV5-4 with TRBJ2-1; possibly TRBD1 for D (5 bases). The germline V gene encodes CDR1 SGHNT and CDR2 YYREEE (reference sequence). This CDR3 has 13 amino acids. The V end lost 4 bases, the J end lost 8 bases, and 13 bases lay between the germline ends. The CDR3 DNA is TGTGCCAGCAGCCCCTCAGGGTTGGATGAGCAGTTCTTC. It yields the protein CASSPSGLDEQFF.

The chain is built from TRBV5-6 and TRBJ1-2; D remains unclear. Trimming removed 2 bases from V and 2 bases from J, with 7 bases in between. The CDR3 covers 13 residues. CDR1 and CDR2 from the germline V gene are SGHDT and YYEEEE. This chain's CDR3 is CASSFAGNYGYTF. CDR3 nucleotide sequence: TGTGCCAGCAGCTTCGCAGGAAACTATGGCTACACCTTC.

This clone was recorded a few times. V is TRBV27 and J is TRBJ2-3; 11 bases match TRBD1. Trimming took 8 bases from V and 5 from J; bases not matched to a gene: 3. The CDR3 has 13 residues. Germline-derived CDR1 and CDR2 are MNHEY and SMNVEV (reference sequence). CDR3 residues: CASSGQGGDTQYF. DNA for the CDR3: TGTGCCAGCTCGGGACAGGGGGGAGATACGCAGTATTTT.

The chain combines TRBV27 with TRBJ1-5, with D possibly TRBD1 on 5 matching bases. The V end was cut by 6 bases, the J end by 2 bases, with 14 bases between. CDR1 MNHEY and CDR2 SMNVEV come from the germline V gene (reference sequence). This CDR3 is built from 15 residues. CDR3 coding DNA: TGTGCCAGCAGGTACGGGGGAAGGGGCAATCAGCCCCAGCATTTT. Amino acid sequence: CASRYGGRGNQPQHF.